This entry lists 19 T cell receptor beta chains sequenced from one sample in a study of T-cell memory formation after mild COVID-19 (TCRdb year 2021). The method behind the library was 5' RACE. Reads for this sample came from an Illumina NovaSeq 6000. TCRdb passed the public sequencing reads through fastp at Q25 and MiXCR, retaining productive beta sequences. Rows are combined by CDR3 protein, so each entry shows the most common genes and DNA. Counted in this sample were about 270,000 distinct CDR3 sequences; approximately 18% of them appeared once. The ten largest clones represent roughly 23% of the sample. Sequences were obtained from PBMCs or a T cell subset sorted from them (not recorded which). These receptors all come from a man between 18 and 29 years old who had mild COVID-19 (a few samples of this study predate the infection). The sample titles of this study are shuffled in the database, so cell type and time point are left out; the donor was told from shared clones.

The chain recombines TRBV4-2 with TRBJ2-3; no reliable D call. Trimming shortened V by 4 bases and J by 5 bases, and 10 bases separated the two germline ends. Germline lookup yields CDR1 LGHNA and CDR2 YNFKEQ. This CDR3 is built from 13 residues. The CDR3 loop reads CASSRQVLDTQYF. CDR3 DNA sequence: TGTGCCAGCAGCCGGCAGGTCCTAGATACGCAGTATTTT.

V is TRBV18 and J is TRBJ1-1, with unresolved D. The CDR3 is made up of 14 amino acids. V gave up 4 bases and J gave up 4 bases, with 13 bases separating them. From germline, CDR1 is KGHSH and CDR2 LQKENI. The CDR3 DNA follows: TGTGCCAGCTCACTTCTTGCCGACGGCACTGAAGCTTTCTTT. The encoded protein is CASSLLADGTEAFF.

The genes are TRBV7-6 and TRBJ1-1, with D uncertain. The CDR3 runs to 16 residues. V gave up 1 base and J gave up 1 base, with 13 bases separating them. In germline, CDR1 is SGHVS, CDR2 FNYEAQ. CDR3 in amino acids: CASSLVLGWGNTEAFF. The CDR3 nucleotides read TGTGCCAGCAGCTTAGTTTTAGGGTGGGGGAACACTGAAGCTTTCTTT.

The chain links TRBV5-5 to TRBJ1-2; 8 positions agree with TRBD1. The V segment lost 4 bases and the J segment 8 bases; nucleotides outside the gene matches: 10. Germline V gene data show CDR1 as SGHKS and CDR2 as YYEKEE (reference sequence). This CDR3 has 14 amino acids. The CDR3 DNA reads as TGTGCCAGCAGCCGCGGGACAGGAGAATGGGGCTACACCTTC. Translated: CASSRGTGEWGYTF.

CDR3 nucleotide sequence: TGCGCCAGCAGCCCTTTAGAGAGTCGTAGCACAGATACGCAGTATTTT. As protein: CASSPLESRSTDTQYF. This chain joins TRBV4-3 and TRBJ2-3; no firm D call. Germline V gene sequence: CDR1 LGHNA, CDR2 YSLEER. The CDR3 runs 16 residues. Deletions cut 4 bases from V and 0 bases from J, with 14 bases between.

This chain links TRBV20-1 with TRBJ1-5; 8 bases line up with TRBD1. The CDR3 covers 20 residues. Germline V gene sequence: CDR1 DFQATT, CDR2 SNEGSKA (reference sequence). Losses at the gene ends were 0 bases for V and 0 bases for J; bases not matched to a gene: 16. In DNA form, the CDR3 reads TGCAGTGCTAGAGAGCCCGCCACGGACAGGGTAGGGTATAGCAATCAGCCCCAGCATTTT. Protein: CSAREPATDRVGYSNQPQHF.

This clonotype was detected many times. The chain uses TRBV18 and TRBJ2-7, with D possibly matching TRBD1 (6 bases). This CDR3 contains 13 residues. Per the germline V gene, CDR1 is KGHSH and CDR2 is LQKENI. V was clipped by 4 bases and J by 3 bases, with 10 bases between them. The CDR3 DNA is TGTGCCAGCTCACAGAGGACAGACTACGAGCAGTACTTC. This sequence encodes CASSQRTDYEQYF.

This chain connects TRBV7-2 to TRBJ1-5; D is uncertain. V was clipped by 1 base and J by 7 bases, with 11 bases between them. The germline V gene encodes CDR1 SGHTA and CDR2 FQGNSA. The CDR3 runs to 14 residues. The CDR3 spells CASSLGARGQPQHF. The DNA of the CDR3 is TGTGCCAGCAGCTTAGGGGCCCGAGGACAGCCCCAGCATTTT.

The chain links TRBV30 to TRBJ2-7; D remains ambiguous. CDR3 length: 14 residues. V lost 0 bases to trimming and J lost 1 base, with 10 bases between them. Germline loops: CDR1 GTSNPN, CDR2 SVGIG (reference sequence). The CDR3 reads CAWSVQLDSYEQYF. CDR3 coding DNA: TGTGCCTGGAGTGTACAGCTTGATTCCTACGAGCAGTACTTC.

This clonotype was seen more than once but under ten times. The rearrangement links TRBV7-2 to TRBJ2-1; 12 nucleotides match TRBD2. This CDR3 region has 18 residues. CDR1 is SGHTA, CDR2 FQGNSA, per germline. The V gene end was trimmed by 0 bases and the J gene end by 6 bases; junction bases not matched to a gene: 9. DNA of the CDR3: TGTGCCAGCAGCTTAGCGCGAGCTAGCGGGGGGGCGGGCAATGAGCAGTTCTTC. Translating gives CASSLARASGGAGNEQFF.

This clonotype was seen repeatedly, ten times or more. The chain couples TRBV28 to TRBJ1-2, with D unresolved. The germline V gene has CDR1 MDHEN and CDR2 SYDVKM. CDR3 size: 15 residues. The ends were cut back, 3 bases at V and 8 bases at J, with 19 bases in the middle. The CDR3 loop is CASSLIPGPSGGYTF. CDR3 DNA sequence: TGTGCCAGCAGTTTGATCCCCGGTCCGAGTGGCGGCTACACCTTC.

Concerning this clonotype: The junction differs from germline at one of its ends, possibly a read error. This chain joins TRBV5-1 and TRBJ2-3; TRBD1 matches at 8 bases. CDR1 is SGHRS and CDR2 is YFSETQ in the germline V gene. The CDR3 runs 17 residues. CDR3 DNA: TGCGCCAGCACCCAAAGCTGGGGACAGGCTAGCACATATACGCAGTATTTT. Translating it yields CASTQSWGQASTYTQYF.

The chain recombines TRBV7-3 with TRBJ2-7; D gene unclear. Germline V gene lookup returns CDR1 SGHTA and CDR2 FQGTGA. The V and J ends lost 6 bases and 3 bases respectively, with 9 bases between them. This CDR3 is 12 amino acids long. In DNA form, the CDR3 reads TGTGCCAGCAGTACCGACGGCTACGAGCAGTACTTC. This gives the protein CASSTDGYEQYF.

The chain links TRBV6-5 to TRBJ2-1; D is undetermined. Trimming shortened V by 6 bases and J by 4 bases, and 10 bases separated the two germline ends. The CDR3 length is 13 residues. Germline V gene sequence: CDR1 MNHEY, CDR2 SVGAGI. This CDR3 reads CASSADGYNEQFF. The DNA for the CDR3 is TGTGCCAGCAGCGCAGACGGGTACAATGAGCAGTTCTTC.

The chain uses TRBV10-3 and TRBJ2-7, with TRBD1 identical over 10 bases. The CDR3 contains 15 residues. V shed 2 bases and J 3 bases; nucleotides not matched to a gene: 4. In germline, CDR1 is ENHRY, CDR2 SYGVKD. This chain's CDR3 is CAISEGDRGGYEQYF. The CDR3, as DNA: TGTGCCATCAGTGAGGGGGACAGGGGCGGCTACGAGCAGTACTTC.

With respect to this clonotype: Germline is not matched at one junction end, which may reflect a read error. CDR3 amino acids: CASSFSTATQYF. The CDR3 DNA reads as TGTGCCAGCAGCTTTTCCACAGCTACGCAGTATTTT. The chain combines TRBV7-8 with TRBJ2-3, with D unresolved. The CDR3 has 12 amino acids. Germline values: CDR1 SGHVS, CDR2 FQNEAQ.

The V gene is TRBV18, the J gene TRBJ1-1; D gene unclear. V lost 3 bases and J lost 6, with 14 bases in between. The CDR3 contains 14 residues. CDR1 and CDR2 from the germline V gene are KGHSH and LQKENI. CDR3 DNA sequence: TGTGCCAGCTCACCTCTGGGTGGTGTCGCTGAAGCTTTCTTT. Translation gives CASSPLGGVAEAFF.

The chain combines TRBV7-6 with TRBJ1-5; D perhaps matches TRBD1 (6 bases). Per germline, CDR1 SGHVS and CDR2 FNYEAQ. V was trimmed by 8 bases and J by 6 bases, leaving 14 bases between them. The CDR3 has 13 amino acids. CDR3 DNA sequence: TGTGCCAGCGCCGGGGAGGGGGGTCAGCCCCAGCATTTT. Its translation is CASAGEGGQPQHF.

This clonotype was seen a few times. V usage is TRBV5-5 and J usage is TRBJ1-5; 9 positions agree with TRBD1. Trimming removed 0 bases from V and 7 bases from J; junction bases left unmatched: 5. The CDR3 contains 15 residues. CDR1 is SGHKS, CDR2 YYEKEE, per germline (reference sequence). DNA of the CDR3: TGTGCCAGCAGCTTGGGGACAGGGGTCAGACAGCCCCAGCATTTT. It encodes CASSLGTGVRQPQHF.